The rows below give T cell receptor beta chains drawn from one sample of a study of blood T cell repertoires in COVID-19. Data came from immunoSEQ multiplex PCR; TCRdb stores just in-frame clones and leaves some out. The repertoire holds roughly 82,000 clones, with about four fifths as singletons. Sequences were obtained from peripheral blood. The receptors stem from a woman aged 55-70 years with acute or convalescent COVID-19. Each CDR3 is given with its conserved first and last residue. The order of the fields is clone size, V gene, D gene, J gene, CDR3 protein, CDR3 DNA. D genes are given only for firm matches. The listing skips clone size in some rows; elsewhere it reads once, few, many or a size class.

>NA|TRBV15|NA|TRBJ2-6
CATRREESGANVLTF
TGTGCCACCAGGAGGGAAGAATCTGGGGCCAACGTCCTGACTTTC
>NA|TRBV10-3|NA|TRBJ2-5
CAISESSGGETQYF
TGTGCCATCAGTGAGTCGAGCGGTGGGGAGACCCAGTACTTC
>once|TRBV4-3|NA|TRBJ2-3
CASSQEGGAGSDTQYF
TGCGCCAGCAGCCAAGAAGGGGGCGCGGGGTCAGATACGCAGTATTTT
>NA|TRBV28|NA|TRBJ2-2
CASSFAQIQNTGELFF
TGTGCCAGCAGTTTTGCCCAAATACAGAACACCGGGGAGCTGTTTTTT
>NA|TRBV29-1|NA|TRBJ2-3
CSVDTTGVTDTQYF
TGCAGCGTTGATACTACGGGGGTCACAGATACGCAGTATTTT
>once|TRBV5-4|TRBD1|TRBJ1-2
CASSLDRDRGSLAGYTF
TGTGCCAGCAGCTTGGACCGTGACAGGGGGTCCCTCGCTGGCTACACCTTC
>NA|TRBV24-1|NA|TRBJ2-3
CATSSSGHTQYF
TGTGCCACCTCTTCGAGTGGGCATACGCAGTATTTT
>NA|TRBV7-2|NA|TRBJ2-2
CASNPLRPGVSEGELFF
TGTGCCAGCAACCCACTTCGTCCGGGAGTATCGGAGGGGGAGCTGTTTTTT
>NA|TRBV6-5|TRBD1|TRBJ1-5
CASSQTGGLQPQHF
TGTGCCAGCAGCCAGACAGGGGGCCTCCAGCCCCAGCATTTT
>NA|TRBV5-1|NA|TRBJ1-6
CASSLERGNSPLHF
TGCGCCAGCAGCTTGGAAAGGGGTAATTCACCCCTCCACTTT
>NA|TRBV6-2/TRBV6-3|TRBD1|TRBJ1-1
CASSTGENTEAFF
TGTGCCAGCAGTACAGGGGAGAACACTGAAGCTTTCTTT
>NA|TRBV6-5|TRBD1|TRBJ2-3
CASRIGTGGPDTQYF
TGTGCCAGCAGAATCGGGACAGGGGGTCCAGATACGCAGTATTTT
>NA|TRBV21-1|NA|TRBJ1-1
CASSKPPTGNTEAFF
TGTGCCAGCAGCAAACCCCCGACAGGGAACACTGAAGCTTTCTTT
>NA|TRBV6-5|NA|TRBJ1-1
CASSYNSGNTEAFF
TGTGCCAGCAGTTACAACAGCGGGAACACTGAAGCTTTCTTT
>NA|TRBV6-5|NA|TRBJ1-2
CASSSPYGLDYGYTF
TGTGCCAGCAGTTCCCCGTACGGGTTGGACTATGGCTACACCTTC
>NA|TRBV25-1|TRBD1|TRBJ1-6
CASRAPTGAANSPLHF
TGTGCCAGCAGAGCCCCGACAGGGGCAGCTAATTCACCCCTCCACTTT
>NA|TRBV18|NA|TRBJ1-5
CASSPGQISNQPQHF
TGTGCCAGCTCACCAGGGCAGATTAGCAATCAGCCCCAGCATTTT
>few|TRBV29-1|NA|TRBJ1-1
CSVAATKRDTEAFF
TGCAGCGTTGCCGCTACGAAGCGGGACACTGAAGCTTTCTTT
>NA|TRBV11-2|NA|TRBJ1-5
CASSSRGALGNQPQHF
TGTGCCAGCAGCTCCCGGGGAGCTTTGGGCAATCAGCCCCAGCATTTT
>NA|TRBV2|NA|TRBJ1-1
CASSGQMNTEAFF
TGTGCCAGCAGTGGACAGATGAACACTGAAGCTTTCTTT
>NA|TRBV5-1|TRBD1|TRBJ1-2
CASSLWDRGPLYGYTF
TGCGCCAGCAGCTTGTGGGACAGGGGGCCCCTCTATGGCTACACCTTC
>NA|TRBV5-4|NA|TRBJ1-5
CASSLGGPDSNQPQHF
TGTGCCAGCAGCTTGGGGGGGCCGGATAGCAATCAGCCCCAGCATTTT
>few|TRBV29-1|TRBD2|TRBJ2-7
CSVGSGSSAEQYF
TGCAGCGTTGGCAGCGGGAGTTCTGCCGAGCAGTACTTC
>NA|TRBV6-5|NA|TRBJ2-7
CASSSPGSLEQYF
TGTGCCAGCAGTTCGCCTGGCTCTCTCGAGCAGTACTTC
>NA|TRBV27|TRBD1|TRBJ1-6
CASSLLDRGLGSPLHF
TGTGCCAGCAGTTTATTGGACAGGGGGTTAGGTTCACCCCTCCACTTT
>NA|TRBV6-2/TRBV6-3|NA|TRBJ1-5
CASSYSRVLGPQHF
TGTGCCAGCAGTTACTCGCGGGTCCTGGGGCCCCAGCATTTT
>NA|TRBV5-6|TRBD2|TRBJ2-2
CASSLVASGRVNTGELFF
TGTGCCAGCAGCTTGGTGGCTAGCGGGAGAGTGAACACCGGGGAGCTGTTTTTT
>NA|TRBV30|NA|TRBJ1-3
CAWSRGGRNTIYF
TGTGCCTGGAGTAGGGGGGGCAGAAACACCATATATTTT
>NA|TRBV3-1/TRBV3-2|TRBD2|TRBJ2-7
CASSPHSPGLAGNEQYF
TGTGCCAGCAGCCCCCACTCCCCGGGACTAGCGGGAAACGAGCAGTACTTC
>once|TRBV6-6|NA|TRBJ2-3
CASSPMTSRDLTDTQYF
TGTGCCAGCAGTCCAATGACTAGTCGGGACCTCACAGATACGCAGTATTTT
>NA|TRBV6-6|NA|TRBJ2-7
CASSLGVGEQYF
TGTGCCAGCAGCCTCGGGGTGGGCGAGCAGTACTTC
>medium-sized|TRBV4-3|NA|TRBJ1-1
CASSHLPEGIAEAFF
TGCGCCAGCAGCCATCTTCCTGAGGGTATCGCTGAAGCTTTCTTT
>NA|TRBV10-3|TRBD2|TRBJ2-7
CAIRTSGTRNDEQYF
TGTGCCATCAGAACCTCTGGGACTAGAAACGACGAGCAGTACTTC
>NA|TRBV7-3|TRBD1|TRBJ2-1
CASSLDRGESSEQFF
TGTGCCAGCAGCTTAGACAGGGGGGAATCTTCTGAGCAGTTCTTC
>NA|TRBV6-6|TRBD2|TRBJ2-1
CASSRAGQRLAAGYNEQFF
TGTGCCAGCAGTCGAGCCGGGCAGCGACTAGCGGCCGGCTACAATGAGCAGTTCTTC
>NA|TRBV24-1|NA|TRBJ2-7
CATSDRRRGTVSYEQYF
TGTGCCACCAGTGATCGCCGTAGGGGGACGGTATCCTACGAGCAGTACTTC
>NA|TRBV5-1|TRBD1|TRBJ1-2
CASSLGQGGYGYTF
TGCGCCAGCAGCTTGGGGCAGGGGGGCTATGGCTACACCTTC
>NA|TRBV11-3|NA|TRBJ2-7
CASSSAGAGEQYF
TGTGCCAGCAGCTCGGCGGGGGCGGGTGAGCAGTACTTC
>NA|TRBV5-5|TRBD1|TRBJ2-7
CASSFGHRGSYEQYF
TGTGCCAGCAGCTTCGGTCACAGGGGTTCCTACGAGCAGTACTTC
>NA|TRBV10-3|NA|TRBJ1-6
CAISEPVGGFDNSPLHF
TGTGCCATCAGTGAGCCGGTAGGGGGATTTGATAATTCACCCCTCCACTTT
>once|TRBV18|NA|TRBJ1-2
CASSPTGLRNGYTF
TGTGCCAGCTCTCCAACTGGTTTAAGAAATGGCTACACCTTC
>NA|TRBV5-4|NA|TRBJ1-2
CASGREYGYTF
TGTGCCAGCGGGAGGGAATATGGCTACACCTTC
>few|TRBV6-4|NA|TRBJ2-1
CASSDPHRGNEQFF
TGTGCCAGCAGTGACCCCCACCGGGGAAATGAGCAGTTCTTC
>NA|TRBV7-6|TRBD1|TRBJ2-1
CASSFPDRGQNEQFF
TGTGCCAGCAGCTTCCCAGACAGGGGGCAAAATGAGCAGTTCTTC
>NA|TRBV9|TRBD1|TRBJ1-5
CASSVGPFAGGLSNQPQHF
TGTGCCAGCAGCGTAGGCCCCTTCGCAGGGGGCTTGAGCAATCAGCCCCAGCATTTT
>NA|TRBV6-6|NA|TRBJ1-1
CASSSTGSEAFF
TGTGCCAGCAGTTCTACAGGGTCGGAAGCTTTCTTT
>NA|TRBV6-5|TRBD1|TRBJ1-1
CASSYSTGVGTEAFF
TGTGCCAGCAGTTACTCGACAGGGGTAGGAACTGAAGCTTTCTTT
>NA|TRBV5-1|NA|TRBJ2-1
CASSVGRQGLSEQFF
TGCGCCAGCAGTGTGGGGAGGCAGGGTCTAAGTGAGCAGTTCTTC
>NA|TRBV5-1|NA|TRBJ1-2
CASSFDRSMNGYTF
TGCGCCAGCAGCTTCGACAGGTCTATGAACGGCTACACCTTC
>NA|TRBV5-1|NA|TRBJ2-7
CASSTIPGDNEQYF
TGCGCCAGCAGTACAATTCCCGGGGACAACGAGCAGTACTTC
>once|TRBV6-6|TRBD1|TRBJ1-5
CASSPTGDGNQPQHF
TGTGCCAGCAGTCCGACAGGGGATGGCAATCAGCCCCAGCATTTT
>NA|TRBV5-6|TRBD2|TRBJ2-5
CASSLVGLAGGETQYF
TGTGCCAGCAGCTTGGTTGGGCTAGCGGGAGGAGAGACCCAGTACTTC
>NA|TRBV19|TRBD1|TRBJ2-5
CASSITPRDRSQETQYF
TGTGCCAGTAGTATTACTCCCCGGGACAGATCACAAGAGACCCAGTACTTC
>medium-sized|TRBV27|NA|TRBJ1-5
CASSLLSGPGQPQHF
TGTGCCAGCAGTTTGCTTTCAGGGCCGGGTCAGCCCCAGCATTTT
>few|TRBV7-2|NA|TRBJ1-2
CASSPGDTF
TGTGCCAGCAGCCCCGGGGACACCTTC
>NA|TRBV25-1|NA|TRBJ2-3
CASSDSTITDTQYF
TGTGCCAGCAGTGACTCTACCATCACGGATACGCAGTATTTT
>NA|TRBV5-8|NA|TRBJ2-7
CASSLKGAWYEQYF
TGTGCCAGCAGCTTGAAAGGGGCCTGGTACGAGCAGTACTTC
>NA|TRBV7-9|TRBD1|TRBJ1-2
CASSLGTGDYGYTF
TGTGCCAGCAGCTTAGGGACAGGTGACTATGGCTACACCTTC
>NA|TRBV28|NA|TRBJ1-5
CASTSVDSVLNPQHF
TGTGCCAGCACCTCGGTAGACAGTGTCCTGAATCCCCAGCATTTT
>NA|TRBV6-6|TRBD1|TRBJ1-2
CASRVGQGASGYTF
TGTGCCAGCAGAGTCGGACAGGGGGCGTCTGGCTACACCTTC